This is a list of T cell receptor beta chains from one sample in a study of cytomegalovirus exposure and HLA in healthy donors. This table comes from immunoSEQ multiplex PCR, and its TCRdb copy is limited to in-frame clones, with some not included. The sample lists 95,000 to 100,000 clones, 75% to 90% occurring once. Sample: PBMCs. All receptors come from a man aged 25-45 years in good health and CMV-seronegative. Each CDR3 is given with its conserved first and last residue. Fields, in order: CDR3 length, J gene, clone size, V gene, D gene, CDR3 protein, CDR3 DNA. The D gene is left open where the match is weak. Only some rows state a clone size, as once, few, many or a class for expanded clones.

15 | TRBJ1-2 | . | TRBV19 | . | CASTTGDTANYGYTF | TGTGCCAGTACCACGGGAGACACTGCTAACTATGGCTACACCTTC
14 | TRBJ2-5 | . | TRBV7-9 | TRBD2 | CASSLAGGQETQYF | TGTGCCAGCAGCTTAGCGGGGGGGCAAGAGACCCAGTACTTC
14 | TRBJ1-5 | few | TRBV6-5 | . | CASSLTGKNQPQHF | TGTGCCAGCAGTTTAACAGGGAAAAATCAGCCCCAGCATTTT
15 | TRBJ1-5 | . | TRBV30 | TRBD1 | CAWSVPGQGAQPQHF | TGTGCCTGGAGTGTACCTGGACAGGGGGCGCAGCCCCAGCATTTT
15 | TRBJ2-7 | . | TRBV9 | TRBD2 | CASSLTSGGGYEQYF | TGTGCCAGCAGTCTTACTAGCGGGGGTGGCTACGAGCAGTACTTC
14 | TRBJ2-2 | once | TRBV5-4 | TRBD2 | CASSRGGPTGELFF | TGTGCCAGCAGCCGCGGGGGACCAACCGGGGAGCTGTTTTTT
14 | TRBJ1-1 | . | TRBV19 | . | CASSPRRDNTEAFF | TGTGCCAGTAGTCCTAGGCGGGACAACACTGAAGCTTTCTTT
17 | TRBJ1-2 | . | TRBV9 | . | CASSARRGPRTYGLVTF | TGTGCCAGCAGCGCCCGACGAGGCCCCAGGACATATGGTCTTGTCACCTTC
15 | TRBJ1-6 | few | TRBV28 | . | CASSPSGLYNSPLHF | TGTGCCAGCAGCCCCTCGGGACTCTATAATTCACCCCTCCACTTT
15 | TRBJ2-1 | . | TRBV12-5 | TRBD1 | CASASASRGYNEQFF | TGTGCTAGCGCCTCTGCCAGCAGGGGGTACAATGAGCAGTTCTTC
17 | TRBJ1-4 | . | TRBV19 | . | CASSMPRQAATNEKLFF | TGTGCCAGTAGTATGCCTCGGCAGGCTGCAACTAATGAAAAACTGTTTTTT
16 | TRBJ2-7 | . | TRBV5-3 | . | CARVRGGRFCSYEQYF | TGTGCCAGAGTTAGGGGGGGGCGGTTCTGCTCCTACGAGCAGTACTTC
16 | TRBJ2-7 | . | TRBV5-6 | TRBD2 | CASSLAGGRYSYEQYF | TGTGCCAGCAGCTTAGCGGGGGGGCGATACTCCTACGAGCAGTACTTC
13 | TRBJ2-3 | . | TRBV9 | . | CASSVEPPDTQYF | TGTGCCAGCAGCGTAGAGCCCCCAGATACGCAGTATTTT
14 | TRBJ2-1 | . | TRBV27 | . | CASTSIRGDNEQFF | TGTGCCAGCACCTCAATCAGGGGGGATAATGAGCAGTTCTTC
12 | TRBJ2-1 | . | TRBV28 | TRBD2 | CASSLGGRALFF | TGTGCCAGCAGTTTAGGAGGGAGGGCCTTGTTCTTC
12 | TRBJ2-3 | . | TRBV2 | . | CASSTQTDTQYF | TGTGCCAGCAGTACACAGACAGATACGCAGTATTTT
18 | TRBJ2-1 | . | TRBV4-2 | TRBD2 | CASSQALGLAGRNNEQFF | TGTGCCAGCAGCCAAGCCCTCGGACTAGCGGGGAGGAACAATGAGCAGTTCTTC
14 | TRBJ2-1 | few | TRBV7-2 | . | CASSQRQGRDEQFF | TGTGCCAGCAGCCAGCGACAGGGGAGGGATGAGCAGTTCTTC
17 | TRBJ2-1 | . | TRBV28 | TRBD2 | CASSFGTSGDSYNEQFF | TGTGCCAGCAGTTTTGGGACTAGCGGGGACTCCTACAATGAGCAGTTCTTC
14 | TRBJ2-2 | . | TRBV30 | TRBD2 | CAWKVKRDNGELFF | TGTGCCTGGAAAGTCAAGCGGGATAACGGGGAGCTGTTTTTT
12 | TRBJ1-1 | . | TRBV28 | TRBD1 | CASSLYRGSAFF | TGTGCCAGCAGCCTTTACAGGGGTTCAGCTTTCTTT
19 | TRBJ1-6 | . | TRBV28 | . | CASSSPGWTDLKNNSPLHF | TGTGCCAGCAGTTCCCCGGGCTGGACAGACCTAAAAAATAATTCACCCCTCCACTTT
14 | TRBJ1-1 | . | TRBV28 | TRBD1 | CASSLEFPGQGAFF | TGTGCCAGCAGTTTAGAGTTCCCGGGACAGGGAGCTTTCTTT
13 | TRBJ2-5 | once | TRBV28 | . | CASSTGQKETQYF | TGTGCCAGTTCCACCGGACAGAAAGAGACCCAGTACTTC
12 | TRBJ1-5 | . | TRBV2 | TRBD1 | CAIRTGNQPQHF | TGTGCCATTAGGACAGGGAATCAGCCCCAGCATTTT
15 | TRBJ2-2 | once | TRBV9 | TRBD2 | CASSFTSGYTGELFF | TGTGCCAGCAGCTTCACTAGCGGGTACACCGGGGAGCTGTTTTTT
15 | TRBJ2-7 | . | TRBV19 | . | CASSPLLTGAGQQYF | TGTGCCAGTAGTCCCCTCCTGACAGGTGCCGGGCAGCAGTACTTC
15 | TRBJ2-1 | . | TRBV27 | TRBD2 | CASSMTSGKYNEQFF | TGTGCCAGCAGTATGACTAGCGGAAAATACAATGAGCAGTTCTTC
13 | TRBJ2-5 | . | TRBV11-1 | . | CASSLDVRAAQYF | TGTGCCAGCAGCTTAGATGTGAGAGCGGCCCAGTACTTC
12 | TRBJ2-7 | . | TRBV30 | TRBD2 | CATRAGNYEQYF | TGTGCCACCCGAGCGGGAAACTACGAGCAGTACTTC
14 | TRBJ2-1 | . | TRBV29-1 | . | CSVEGGGPYNEQFF | TGCAGCGTTGAAGGAGGGGGTCCATACAATGAGCAGTTCTTC
14 | TRBJ2-7 | . | TRBV27 | TRBD2 | CASSFRGLDYEQYF | TGTGCCAGCAGTTTCCGAGGACTAGACTACGAGCAGTACTTC
18 | TRBJ2-1 | . | TRBV5-6 | . | CASSPLLDRDSSYNEQFF | TGTGCCAGCAGCCCCTTACTCGACAGGGACTCCTCCTACAATGAGCAGTTCTTC
10 | TRBJ2-7 | . | TRBV7-8 | . | CASSRQTIAF | TGTGCCAGCAGCCGCCAGACAATCGCTTTC
13 | TRBJ1-6 | . | TRBV16 | . | CAATGLRDSPLHF | TGTGCCGCGACGGGACTACGGGATTCACCCCTCCACTTT
16 | TRBJ2-3 | . | TRBV4-2 | TRBD2 | CASSQEWTRTTDTQYF | TGTGCCAGCAGCCAAGAATGGACTAGAACAACAGATACGCAGTATTTT
14 | TRBJ1-4 | . | TRBV27 | . | CASSLGGRSRKLFF | TGTGCCAGCAGTCTCGGGGGTCGCAGTCGAAAACTGTTTTTT
16 | TRBJ2-1 | . | TRBV25-1 | TRBD2 | CASNPQGTSGNNEQFF | TGTGCCAGCAACCCCCAGGGGACTAGCGGTAACAATGAGCAGTTCTTC
13 | TRBJ2-5 | . | TRBV11-2 | . | CASSSRRGETQYF | TGTGCCAGCAGCTCTAGGCGCGGGGAGACCCAGTACTTC
16 | TRBJ2-7 | . | TRBV6-5 | TRBD2 | CASSYGAGEIKYEQYF | TGTGCCAGCAGTTACGGAGCGGGAGAAATAAAATACGAGCAGTACTTC
16 | TRBJ2-4 | . | TRBV4-1 | . | CASSGVGFLEENIQYF | TGCGCCAGCAGCGGGGTTGGGTTCCTGGAGGAAAACATTCAGTACTTC
15 | TRBJ2-3 | . | TRBV4-3 | TRBD2 | CASSQEGGQTDTQYF | TGCGCCAGCAGCCAGGAGGGAGGGCAGACAGATACGCAGTATTTT
16 | TRBJ2-3 | . | TRBV5-6 | . | CASSSPLGGIMDTQYF | TGTGCCAGCAGCTCCCCCCTCGGGGGAATTATGGATACGCAGTATTTT
16 | TRBJ2-1 | once | TRBV4-1 | TRBD2 | CASSQGGGGSYNEQFF | TGCGCCAGCAGCCAAGGCGGGGGTGGCTCCTACAATGAGCAGTTCTTC
17 | TRBJ2-5 | . | TRBV4-1 | TRBD2 | CASSRLPSGGSGETQYF | TGCGCCAGCAGCCGGCTCCCTAGCGGGGGGTCGGGGGAGACCCAGTACTTC
15 | TRBJ1-5 | . | TRBV7-2 | TRBD1 | CASSLAIGQGTPQHF | TGTGCCAGCAGCTTAGCGATTGGACAGGGGACTCCCCAGCATTTT
16 | TRBJ2-7 | once | TRBV13 | . | CASSFRSGGAPYEQYF | TGTGCCAGCAGCTTTAGGTCGGGGGGCGCCCCCTACGAGCAGTACTTC
14 | TRBJ1-2 | . | TRBV6-5 | . | CASRRGSEAYGYTF | TGTGCCAGCAGAAGAGGGTCAGAAGCCTATGGCTACACCTTC
14 | TRBJ2-1 | . | TRBV29-1 | TRBD2 | CSVYKREFGNEQFF | TGCAGCGTTTATAAGCGGGAGTTTGGGAATGAGCAGTTCTTC
14 | TRBJ2-7 | . | TRBV19 | TRBD1 | CASSTQGGAYKQYF | TGTGCCAGTAGTACACAGGGGGGAGCCTACAAGCAGTACTTC
14 | TRBJ1-4 | . | TRBV5-1 | . | CASSLSGINEKLFF | TGCGCCAGCAGCTTATCAGGGATTAATGAAAAACTGTTTTTT
15 | TRBJ2-3 | . | TRBV6-4 | TRBD2 | CASSEASGGLDTQYF | TGTGCCAGCAGTGAGGCTAGCGGGGGACTAGATACGCAGTATTTT
13 | TRBJ1-2 | . | TRBV30 | . | CAWSVILGGGYTF | TGTGCCTGGAGTGTAATTCTGGGGGGGGGCTACACCTTC
13 | TRBJ1-2 | . | TRBV6-5 | . | CASSYSTSYGYTF | TGTGCCAGCAGTTACTCGACATCCTATGGCTACACCTTC